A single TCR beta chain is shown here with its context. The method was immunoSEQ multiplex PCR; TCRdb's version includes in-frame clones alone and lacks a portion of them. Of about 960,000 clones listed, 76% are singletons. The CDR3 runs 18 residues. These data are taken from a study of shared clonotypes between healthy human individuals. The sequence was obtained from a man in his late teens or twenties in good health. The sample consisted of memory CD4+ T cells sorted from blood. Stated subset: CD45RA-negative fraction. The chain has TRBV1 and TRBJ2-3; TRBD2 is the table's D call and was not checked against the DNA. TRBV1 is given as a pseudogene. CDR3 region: CTSSLTNIRDCKPDTQYF. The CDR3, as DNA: TGCACCAGCAGCCTTACAAATATCCGGGACTGCAAACCAGATACGCAGTATTTT.